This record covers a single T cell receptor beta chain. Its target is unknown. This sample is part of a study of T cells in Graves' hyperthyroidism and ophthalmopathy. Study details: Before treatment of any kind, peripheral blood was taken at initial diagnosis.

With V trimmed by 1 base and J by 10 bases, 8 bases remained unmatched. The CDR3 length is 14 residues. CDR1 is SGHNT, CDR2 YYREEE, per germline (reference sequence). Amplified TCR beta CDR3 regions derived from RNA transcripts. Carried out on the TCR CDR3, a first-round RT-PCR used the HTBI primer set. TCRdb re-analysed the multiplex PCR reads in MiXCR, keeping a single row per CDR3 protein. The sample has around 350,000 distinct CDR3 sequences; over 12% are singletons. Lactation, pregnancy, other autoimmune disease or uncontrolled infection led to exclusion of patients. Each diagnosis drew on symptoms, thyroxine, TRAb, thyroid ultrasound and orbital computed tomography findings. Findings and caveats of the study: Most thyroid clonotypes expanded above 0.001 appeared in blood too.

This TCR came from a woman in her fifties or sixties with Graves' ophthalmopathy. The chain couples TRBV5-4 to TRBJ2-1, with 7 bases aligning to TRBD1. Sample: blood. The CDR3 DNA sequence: TGTGCCAGCAGCTTGTACACAGGGGATGAGGAGCAGTTCTTC. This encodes CASSLYTGDEEQFF.